The T cell receptor (beta chain) under discussion was sequenced for a study of identical twins. One entry per CDR3 protein results from TCRdb running MiXCR on the 5' RACE reads. Here the sample spans about 250,000 distinct CDR3 sequences, around 15% being singletons. The V and J ends lost 5 bases and 2 bases respectively, with 10 bases between them. The CDR3 runs 14 residues. The sample comprised memory (CD45RO+) T cells sorted from blood. This TCR derives from a woman in her late teens or twenties in good health. This chain uses TRBV12-3 or TRBV12-4 with TRBJ1-3; D is unresolved. The CDR3 sequence: CASSPNAAGNTIYF. The CDR3 nucleotides are TGTGCCAGCAGTCCCAATGCCGCTGGAAACACCATATATTTT.